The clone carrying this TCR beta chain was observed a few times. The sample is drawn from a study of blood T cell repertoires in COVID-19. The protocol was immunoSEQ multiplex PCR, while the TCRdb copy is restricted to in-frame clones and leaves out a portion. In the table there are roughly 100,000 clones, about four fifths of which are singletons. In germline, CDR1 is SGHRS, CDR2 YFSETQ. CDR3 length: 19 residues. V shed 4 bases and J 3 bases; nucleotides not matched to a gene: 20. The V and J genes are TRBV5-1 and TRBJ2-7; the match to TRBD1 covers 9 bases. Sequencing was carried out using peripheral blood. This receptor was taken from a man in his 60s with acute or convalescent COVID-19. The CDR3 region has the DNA TGCGCCAGCAGCGTTCCGGGACAGGGTATGTCGGGACCCTTCTACGAGCAGTACTTC. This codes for CASSVPGQGMSGPFYEQYF.